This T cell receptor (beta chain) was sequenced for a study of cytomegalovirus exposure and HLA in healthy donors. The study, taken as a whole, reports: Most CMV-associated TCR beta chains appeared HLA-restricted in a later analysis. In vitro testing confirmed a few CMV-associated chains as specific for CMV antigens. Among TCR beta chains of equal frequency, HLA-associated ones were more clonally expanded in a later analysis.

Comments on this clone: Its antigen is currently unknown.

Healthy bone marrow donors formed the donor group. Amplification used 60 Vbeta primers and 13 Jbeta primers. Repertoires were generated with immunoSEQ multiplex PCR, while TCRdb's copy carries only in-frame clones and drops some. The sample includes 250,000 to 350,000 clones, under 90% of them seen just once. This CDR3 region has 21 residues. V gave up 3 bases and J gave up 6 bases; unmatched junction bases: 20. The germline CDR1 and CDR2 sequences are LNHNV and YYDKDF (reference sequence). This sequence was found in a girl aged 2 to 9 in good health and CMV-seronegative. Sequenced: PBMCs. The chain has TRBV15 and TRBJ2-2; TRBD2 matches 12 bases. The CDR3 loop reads CATSRGLAGGLGTPGPGELFF. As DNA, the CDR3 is TGTGCCACCAGCAGGGGCCTAGCGGGGGGGCTCGGGACACCGGGGCCCGGGGAGCTGTTTTTT.